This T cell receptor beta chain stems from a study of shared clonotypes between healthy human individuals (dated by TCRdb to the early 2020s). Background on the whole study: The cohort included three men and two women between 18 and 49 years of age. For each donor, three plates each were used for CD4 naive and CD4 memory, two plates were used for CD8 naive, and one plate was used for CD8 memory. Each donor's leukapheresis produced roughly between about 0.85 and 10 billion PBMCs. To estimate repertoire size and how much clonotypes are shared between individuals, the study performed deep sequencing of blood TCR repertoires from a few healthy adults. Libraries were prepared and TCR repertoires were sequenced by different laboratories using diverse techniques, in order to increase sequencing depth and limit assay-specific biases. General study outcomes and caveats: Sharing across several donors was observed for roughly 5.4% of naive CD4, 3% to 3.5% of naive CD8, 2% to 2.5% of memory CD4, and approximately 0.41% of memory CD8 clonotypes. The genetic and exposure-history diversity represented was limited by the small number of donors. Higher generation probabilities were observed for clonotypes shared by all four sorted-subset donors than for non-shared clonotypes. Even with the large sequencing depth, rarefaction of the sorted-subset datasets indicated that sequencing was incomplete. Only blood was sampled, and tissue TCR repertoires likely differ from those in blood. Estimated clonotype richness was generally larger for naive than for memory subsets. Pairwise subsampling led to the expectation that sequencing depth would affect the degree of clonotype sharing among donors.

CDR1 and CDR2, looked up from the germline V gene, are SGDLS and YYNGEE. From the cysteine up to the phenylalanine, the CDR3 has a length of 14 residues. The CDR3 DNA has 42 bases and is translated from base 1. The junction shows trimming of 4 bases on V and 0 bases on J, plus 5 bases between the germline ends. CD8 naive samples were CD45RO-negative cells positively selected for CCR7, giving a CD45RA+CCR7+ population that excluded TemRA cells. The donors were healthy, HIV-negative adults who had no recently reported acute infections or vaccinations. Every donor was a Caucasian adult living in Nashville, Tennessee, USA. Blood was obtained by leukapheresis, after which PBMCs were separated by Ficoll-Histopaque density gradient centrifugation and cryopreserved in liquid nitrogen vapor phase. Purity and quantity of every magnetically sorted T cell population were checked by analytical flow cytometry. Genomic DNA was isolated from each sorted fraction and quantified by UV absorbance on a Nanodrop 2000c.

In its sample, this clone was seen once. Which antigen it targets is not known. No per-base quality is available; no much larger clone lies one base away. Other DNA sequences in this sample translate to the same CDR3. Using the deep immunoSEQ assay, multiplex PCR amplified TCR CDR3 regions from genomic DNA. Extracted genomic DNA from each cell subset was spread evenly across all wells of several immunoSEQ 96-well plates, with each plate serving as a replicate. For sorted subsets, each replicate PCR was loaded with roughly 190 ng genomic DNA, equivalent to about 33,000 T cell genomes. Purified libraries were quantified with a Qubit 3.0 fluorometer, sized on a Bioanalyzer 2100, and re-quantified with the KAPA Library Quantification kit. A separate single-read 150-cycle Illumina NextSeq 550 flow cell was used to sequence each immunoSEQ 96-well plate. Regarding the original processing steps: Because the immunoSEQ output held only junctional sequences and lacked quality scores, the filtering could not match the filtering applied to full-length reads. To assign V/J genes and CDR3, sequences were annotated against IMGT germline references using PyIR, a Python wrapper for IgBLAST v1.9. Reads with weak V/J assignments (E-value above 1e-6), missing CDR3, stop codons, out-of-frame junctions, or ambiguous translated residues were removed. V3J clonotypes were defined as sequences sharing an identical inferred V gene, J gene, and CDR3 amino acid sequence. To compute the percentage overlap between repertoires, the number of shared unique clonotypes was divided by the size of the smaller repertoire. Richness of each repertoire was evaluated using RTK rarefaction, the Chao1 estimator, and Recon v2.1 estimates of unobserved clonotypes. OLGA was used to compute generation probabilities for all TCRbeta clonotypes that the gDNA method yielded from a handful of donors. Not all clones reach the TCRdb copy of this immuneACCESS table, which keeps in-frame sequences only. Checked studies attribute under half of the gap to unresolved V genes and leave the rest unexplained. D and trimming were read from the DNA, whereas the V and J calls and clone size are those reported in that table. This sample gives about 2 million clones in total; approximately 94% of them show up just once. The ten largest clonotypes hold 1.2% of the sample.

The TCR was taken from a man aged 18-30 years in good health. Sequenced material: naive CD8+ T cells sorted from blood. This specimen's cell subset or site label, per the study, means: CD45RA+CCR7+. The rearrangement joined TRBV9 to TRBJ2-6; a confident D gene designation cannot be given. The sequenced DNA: TGTGCCAGCAGCACGGGCTCTGGGGCCAACGTCCTGACTTTC. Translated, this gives CASSTGSGANVLTF.